This TCR beta chain comes out of a study of CD8+CD57+ T cells in acquired aplastic anemia. A word on this clonotype: The antigen is unknown.

Whoever was chosen for sequencing had shown CD8+CD57+ cell expansion by flow cytometry. A severe acquired aplastic anemia diagnosis applied to all patients. Study-wide findings and caveats: Any difference that existed in CD8+ Simpson's diversity between patients and controls was not significant. A set of more than 25 CD8+ CDR3 sequences was shared between patients and controls, and these sequences appeared highly expressed in patients.

Template material for TCR beta VDJ and CDR3 profiling consisted of genomic DNA. TCRdb fed the reads into MiXCR, producing one record per CDR3 protein. This table holds 150,000 to 200,000 distinct CDR3 sequences, 63% found once. The CDR3 covers 14 residues. Germline-derived CDR1 and CDR2 are SGDLS and YYNGEE. V shed 3 bases and J shed 2 bases, with 12 bases lying between them. The material sequenced was sorted CD4+, CD8+, or CD8+CD57+ T cells (not recorded which) from PBMCs. This TCR was recovered from a human donor with aplastic anemia. The V call is TRBV9, the J call TRBJ2-7, with D perhaps matching TRBD2 (6 bases). The CDR3 DNA is TGTGCCAGCAGCGCGTCTAGCGCGCCCTACGAGCAGTACTTC. Its protein product is CASSASSAPYEQYF.